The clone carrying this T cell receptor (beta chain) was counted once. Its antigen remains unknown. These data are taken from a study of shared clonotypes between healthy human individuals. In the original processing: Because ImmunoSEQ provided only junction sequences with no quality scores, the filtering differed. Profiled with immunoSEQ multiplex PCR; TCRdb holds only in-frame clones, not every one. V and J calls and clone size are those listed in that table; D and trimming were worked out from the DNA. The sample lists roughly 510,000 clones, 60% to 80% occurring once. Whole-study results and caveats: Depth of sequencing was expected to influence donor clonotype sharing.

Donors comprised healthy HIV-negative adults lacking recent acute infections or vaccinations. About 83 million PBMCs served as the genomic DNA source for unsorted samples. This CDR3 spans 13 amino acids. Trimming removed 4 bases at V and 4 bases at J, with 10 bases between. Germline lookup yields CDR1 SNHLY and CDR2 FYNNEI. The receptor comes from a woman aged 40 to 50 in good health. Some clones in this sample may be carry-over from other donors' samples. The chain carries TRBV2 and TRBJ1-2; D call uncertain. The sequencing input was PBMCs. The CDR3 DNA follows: TGTGCCAGCAGTGTCGCCAGGTTCTATGGCTACACCTTC. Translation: CASSVARFYGYTF.